These 15 T cell receptor beta chains were all obtained from the same sample, sequenced in a study of blood T cell repertoires in COVID-19. Profiled with immunoSEQ multiplex PCR; TCRdb holds only in-frame clones, not every one. The sample shows 200,000 to 300,000 clones, roughly 84% of them seen only once. Sequencing was performed on peripheral blood. These receptors all stem from a human donor in a cohort sampled during active COVID-19.

CDR3 protein: CASSVGAGQVPGELFF. CDR3 sequence (DNA): TGTGCCAGCAGCGTTGGGGCGGGACAGGTCCCCGGGGAGCTGTTTTTT. The chain recombines TRBV7-3 with TRBJ2-2, with 8 bases that match TRBD1. V gave up 5 bases and J gave up 6 bases; unmatched junction bases: 11. This CDR3 region has 16 residues. CDR1 SGHTA and CDR2 FQGTGA come from the germline V gene.

V is TRBV18 and J is TRBJ2-3, with a weak D call TRBD1 (6 bases). The CDR3 spans 16 residues. V was clipped by 3 bases and J by 1 base, with 14 bases between them. The germline CDR1 and CDR2 sequences are KGHSH and LQKENI. CDR3 in amino acids: CASSPLQGQRTDTQYF. The CDR3 DNA reads TGTGCCAGCTCACCTCTACAGGGACAACGCACAGATACGCAGTATTTT.

As regards this clone: With a much larger clone just one base away, this may be a read error. The chain recombines TRBV28 with TRBJ2-2; 10 bases fit TRBD1. Per the germline V gene, CDR1 is MDHEN and CDR2 is SYDVKM. V was clipped by 6 bases and J by 7 bases; unmatched bases: 5. The CDR3 sequence is 14 residues long. The CDR3 bases are TGTGCCAGCAGGGGACAGGGGAGGGGCGGGGAGCTGTTTTTT. Amino acids: CASRGQGRGGELFF.

Only one count was recorded for this clone. The rearrangement links TRBV19 to TRBJ2-2; 7 nucleotides match TRBD2. After removal of 5 bases from V and 7 bases from J, the junction contained 13 bases not matched to a gene. This CDR3 is built from 16 residues. CDR1 and CDR2 from the germline V gene are LNHDA and SQIVND (reference sequence). The CDR3 bases are TGTGCCAGTAGTCAACTAGCGAGTCTTGGGGGCGGGGAGCTGTTTTTT. Translated, it gives CASSQLASLGGGELFF.

V is TRBV5-1 and J is TRBJ2-3; 8 bases fit TRBD2. CDR1 and CDR2 (germline): SGHRS, YFSETQ. V shed 4 bases and J 8 bases; nucleotides not matched to a gene: 9. CDR3 length equals 14 residues. The CDR3 loop reads CASSPGLAEGTQYF. CDR3 nucleotide sequence: TGCGCCAGCAGCCCCGGACTAGCTGAGGGTACGCAGTATTTT.

The V gene is TRBV2, the J gene TRBJ2-1; TRBD2 matches at 13 bases. V lost 3 bases, J lost 5 bases, and 7 bases stayed unmatched. The germline V gene has CDR1 SNHLY and CDR2 FYNNEI. CDR3 length equals 17 residues. The CDR3 here is CASSDGRLAGGHNEQFF. The CDR3 nucleotides read TGTGCCAGCAGTGATGGAAGACTAGCGGGAGGACACAATGAGCAGTTCTTC.

A note on this clone: Other DNA sequences of this sample code for an identical CDR3. The V and J genes are TRBV28 and TRBJ2-1, with D unresolved. Trimming shortened V by 5 bases and J by 7 bases, and 9 bases separated the two germline ends. This CDR3 comprises 12 residues. Germline assignment: CDR1 MDHEN and CDR2 SYDVKM. In nucleotides, the CDR3 is TGTGCCAGCAGTCTGACTGGAAATGAGCAGTTCTTC. Translation gives CASSLTGNEQFF.

V is TRBV7-2 and J is TRBJ2-1, with TRBD2 identical over 9 bases. This CDR3 region has 15 residues. J gave up 2 bases and V 7 bases, and 6 bases lay outside the gene matches. Per the germline V gene, CDR1 is SGHTA and CDR2 is FQGNSA. The CDR3 DNA is TGTGCCAGCACCTATAGCGGGAGACCCTACAATGAGCAGTTCTTC. It encodes CASTYSGRPYNEQFF.

CDR3 protein: CSASRGTYGYTF. The CDR3 nucleotides are TGCAGTGCTAGTCGCGGGACCTATGGCTACACCTTC. The rearrangement uses TRBV20-1 and TRBJ1-2; D perhaps matches TRBD1 (5 bases). The ends were cut back, 3 bases at V and 4 bases at J, with 9 bases in the middle. The CDR3 totals 12 residues. Germline-derived CDR1 and CDR2 are DFQATT and SNEGSKA (reference sequence).

This clone was recorded once. The V gene is TRBV7-2, the J gene TRBJ1-3, with 8 bases identical to TRBD1. The CDR3 has 17 amino acids. In germline, CDR1 is SGHTA, CDR2 FQGNSA. The junction had 11 bases not matched to a gene; V was cut back by 5 bases and J by 2 bases. CDR3 in amino acids: CASSHSRTGWAGNTIYF. Written as DNA, the CDR3 is TGTGCCAGCAGCCACTCCAGGACAGGGTGGGCTGGAAACACCATATATTTT.

The chain links TRBV10-1 to TRBJ2-7, with TRBD1 matching over 9 bases. The CDR3 loop spans 16 amino acids. Germline CDR1 and CDR2: WNHNN and SYGVQD (reference sequence). V gave up 3 bases and J gave up 5 bases; unmatched junction bases: 11. DNA of the CDR3: TGCGCCAGCAGTGACTCGGCGGGGACAGGGAGGAACGAGCAGTACTTC. Translation: CASSDSAGTGRNEQYF.

The count of this clone is one. The chain is built from TRBV7-8 and TRBJ2-3; TRBD1 agrees at 8 bases. Germline assignment: CDR1 SGHVS and CDR2 FQNEAQ. The CDR3 is 15 amino acids. V shed 5 bases, J shed 1 base, and the junction held 5 bases outside the gene matches. The CDR3 sequence: CASSAGQGGTDTQYF. The CDR3 DNA is TGTGCCAGCAGCGCCGGACAGGGAGGCACAGATACGCAGTATTTT.

The V and J genes are TRBV3-1 (or the pseudogene TRBV3-2) and TRBJ2-5, with D possibly TRBD2 on 6 matching bases. Trimming pared 2 bases from V and 5 bases from J, leaving 12 bases between. This CDR3 is built from 14 residues. Germline-derived CDR1 and CDR2 are LGHDT and YNNKEL (reference sequence). The CDR3 DNA reads TGTGCCAGCAGCCAAAACGGTCGGGGGGAGACCCAGTACTTC. It encodes CASSQNGRGETQYF.

Only one count was recorded for this clone. The chain uses TRBV9 and TRBJ1-3; maybe TRBD1 (6 bases). V dropped 2 bases and J dropped 2 bases, with 17 bases sitting between them. The germline CDR1 and CDR2 sequences are SGDLS and YYNGEE. CDR3 length: 17 residues. CDR3 protein: CASSVGHREKAGNTIYF. The CDR3 coding sequence is TGTGCCAGCAGCGTTGGTCACAGGGAAAAAGCTGGAAACACCATATATTTT.

This clone was seen only once. The rearrangement joins TRBV6-2 or TRBV6-3 to TRBJ2-7; a weak D match, TRBD1 (6 bases). Germline V gene data show CDR1 as MNHEY and CDR2 as SVGEGT. The CDR3 runs to 14 residues. Trimming cost V 5 bases and J 2 bases, with 13 bases left between them. The CDR3 loop is CASSQQGPTYEQYF. CDR3 coding DNA: TGTGCCAGCAGTCAACAGGGCCCTACCTACGAGCAGTACTTC.